The entry below gives a single T cell receptor beta chain sequence along with its context. This sample is part of a study of shared clonotypes between healthy human individuals. Profiling relied on immunoSEQ multiplex PCR, and the TCRdb table lists in-frame clones only, not all of them. Among about 1 million clones listed, around 74% were seen once. The CDR3 is 13 residues long. Germline CDR1 SNHLY, CDR2 FYNNEI. Trimming took off 9 bases at V and 5 bases at J, with 14 bases between the two ends. This rearrangement joins TRBV2 to TRBJ2-1; D may be TRBD2 (5 bases). Sample: memory CD4+ T cells sorted from blood. Subset reported: CD45RA-negative fraction. This clonotype was obtained from a man aged 18 to 30 in good health. In DNA form, the CDR3 reads TGTGCCAGTAGTAGGACTGTCGACAATGAGCAGTTCTTC. Encoded protein: CASSRTVDNEQFF.